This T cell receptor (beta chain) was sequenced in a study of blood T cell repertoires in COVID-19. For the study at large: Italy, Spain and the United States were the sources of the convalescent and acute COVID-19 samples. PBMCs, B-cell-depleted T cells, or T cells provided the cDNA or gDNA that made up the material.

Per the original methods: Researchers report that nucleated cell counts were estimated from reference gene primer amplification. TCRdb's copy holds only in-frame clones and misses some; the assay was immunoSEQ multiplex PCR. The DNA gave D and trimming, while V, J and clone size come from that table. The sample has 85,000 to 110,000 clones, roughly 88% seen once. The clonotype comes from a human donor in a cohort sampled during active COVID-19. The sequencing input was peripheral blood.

CDR3 DNA sequence: TGCGCCAGCAGCTTGGGGGCAAGCCGGGAGGACAATGAGCAGTTCTTC. It is translated as CASSLGASREDNEQFF. The J gene is TRBJ2-1, the V gene TRBV5-1; 7 positions agree with TRBD2. CDR1 is SGHRS, CDR2 YFSETQ, per germline. The CDR3 has 16 residues. V shed 0 bases, J shed 5 bases, and the junction held 8 bases outside the gene matches. Complete variable domain (other parts from reference TRBV5-1 and TRBJ2-1): KAGVTQTPRYLIKTRGQQVTLSCSPISGHRSVSWYQQTPGQGLQFLFEYFSETQRNKGNFPGRFSGRQFSNSRSEMNVSTLELGDSALYLCASSLGASREDNEQFFGPGTRLTVL.